This is a list of T cell receptor beta chains from one sample in a study of blood T cell repertoires in COVID-19. The data were produced by immunoSEQ multiplex PCR, yet TCRdb's version contains in-frame clones alone and is incomplete. Of around 77,000 clones detected, over 60% appear once; the ten largest clones hold 25% to 30%. Sequencing was carried out using peripheral blood. The receptors shown here come from a woman older than 75 with active or convalescent COVID-19. Each CDR3 is given with its conserved first and last residue. The D gene is left open where the match is weak. The size entry is marked missing in some rows and otherwise reads once, few, many or a size class.

cdr3_length,j_call,v_call,clone_size,d_call,cdr3_aa,cdr3_nt
16,TRBJ2-5,TRBV4-3,-,-,CASSRVLAGYQETQYF,TGCGCCAGCAGCCGAGTGCTTGCGGGGTACCAAGAGACCCAGTACTTC
12,TRBJ1-6,TRBV18,-,-,CASSDSNSPLHF,TGTGCCAGCTCAGACAGTAATTCACCCCTCCACTTT
15,TRBJ1-5,TRBV11-2,-,TRBD1,CASSLEGQGGQPQHF,TGTGCCAGCAGCTTAGAGGGACAGGGAGGTCAGCCCCAGCATTTT
16,TRBJ2-2,TRBV2,once,-,CASSATRLPGTGELFF,TGTGCCAGCAGTGCCACCCGGCTCCCGGGGACCGGGGAGCTGTTTTTT
15,TRBJ2-5,TRBV3-1/TRBV3-2,few,-,CASSQEGGPQETQYF,TGTGCCAGCAGCCAAGAAGGCGGTCCCCAAGAGACCCAGTACTTC
13,TRBJ2-5,TRBV9,-,-,CASSVATAETQYF,TGTGCCAGCAGCGTAGCGACAGCAGAGACCCAGTACTTC
13,TRBJ1-2,TRBV27,-,-,CASSLSHAGGYTF,TGTGCCAGCAGTTTAAGCCACGCGGGTGGCTACACCTTC
13,TRBJ2-1,TRBV6-1,few,-,CASSELVGNEQFF,TGTGCCAGCAGTGAGCTAGTGGGCAATGAGCAGTTCTTC
16,TRBJ2-2,TRBV2,-,TRBD2,CASSRLAGAYTGELFF,TGTGCCAGCAGCCGACTAGCGGGGGCCTACACCGGGGAGCTGTTTTTT
13,TRBJ1-3,TRBV2,-,-,CASSTGRGNTIYF,TGTGCCAGCAGCACAGGGCGAGGAAACACCATATATTTT
15,TRBJ2-5,TRBV15,-,-,CATSRDRSRGGTQYF,TGTGCCACCAGCAGAGATCGGTCAAGAGGGGGGACCCAGTACTTC
14,TRBJ2-5,TRBV18,-,TRBD1,CASSPPGQGKTQYF,TGTGCCAGCTCACCCCCCGGACAGGGGAAGACCCAGTACTTC
12,TRBJ1-1,TRBV12-3/TRBV12-4,-,-,CASSHSKGEAFF,TGTGCCAGCAGTCACAGTAAGGGGGAAGCTTTCTTT
13,TRBJ1-5,TRBV21-1,-,-,CASSHTGVIAQHF,TGTGCCAGCAGCCACACAGGGGTAATAGCCCAGCATTTT
16,TRBJ1-1,TRBV10-3,once,-,CAISESPITWNTEAFF,TGTGCCATCAGTGAGTCCCCCATTACATGGAACACTGAAGCTTTCTTT
13,TRBJ1-1,TRBV5-1,-,-,CASSLVKNTEAFF,TGCGCCAGCAGCCTCGTAAAGAACACTGAAGCTTTCTTT
13,TRBJ2-5,TRBV11-3,-,TRBD2,CASSLRTSQTQYF,TGTGCCAGCAGCCTCCGGACTAGTCAGACCCAGTACTTC
13,TRBJ2-1,TRBV6-5,few,TRBD1,CASRGTGYNEQFF,TGTGCCAGCAGAGGGACAGGTTACAATGAGCAGTTCTTC
11,TRBJ1-2,TRBV5-1,-,-,CASSLGGGYTF,TGCGCCAGCAGCTTGGGAGGAGGCTACACCTTC
17,TRBJ1-2,TRBV5-6,-,-,CASSENAGRPLVHGYTF,TGTGCCAGCAGCGAGAACGCAGGGCGGCCCCTGGTGCATGGCTACACCTTC
15,TRBJ1-5,TRBV30,-,-,CAWSVPGGRVQPQHF,TGTGCCTGGAGTGTACCTGGGGGGAGGGTTCAGCCCCAGCATTTT
12,TRBJ1-1,TRBV7-9,once,-,CASSLITGSAFF,TGTGCCAGCAGTTTAATTACAGGTAGTGCTTTCTTT
19,TRBJ1-6,TRBV5-8,-,TRBD1,CASSLYLGQGANWNSPLHF,TGTGCCAGCAGCTTGTATCTGGGACAGGGGGCTAACTGGAATTCACCCCTCCACTTT
17,TRBJ1-1,TRBV19,-,-,CASSIDPSGGAHTEAFF,TGTGCCAGTAGTATAGACCCCTCGGGAGGGGCGCACACTGAAGCTTTCTTT
11,TRBJ1-2,TRBV20-1,-,TRBD1,CSALTGPGYTF,TGCAGTGCCCTGACAGGGCCTGGCTACACCTTC
14,TRBJ1-1,TRBV20-1,-,TRBD1,CSASRDRAAYEAFF,TGCAGTGCTAGTCGGGACAGGGCAGCCTATGAAGCTTTCTTT